The 4 T cell receptor beta chains reported below all come from one sample, sequenced in a study of control samples from healthy donors and cancer patients. Clones were read by immunoSEQ multiplex PCR, and TCRdb kept only the in-frame ones, dropping some. The sample has under 150,000 clones, around 91% seen once. The specimen was PBMCs. The origin of the receptors is a woman in her forties or fifties with colorectal cancer.

CDR3 nucleotide sequence: TGTGCCAGCAGCTTAGATTGGGGGTACGAGCAGTACTTC. Protein product: CASSLDWGYEQYF. The chain has TRBV7-8 and TRBJ2-7; D possibly uses TRBD1 or TRBD2 (5 bases each). V dropped 1 base and J dropped 4 bases, with 8 bases sitting between them. Germline CDR1 and CDR2: SGHVS and FQNEAQ. The CDR3 loop spans 13 amino acids.

The chain combines TRBV6-5 with TRBJ2-2; tentatively, D is TRBD2 (5 bases). Germline lookup yields CDR1 MNHEY and CDR2 SVGAGI. CDR3 size: 14 residues. The V and J ends lost 5 bases and 5 bases respectively, with 12 bases between them. CDR3 sequence: CASSRGSETGELFF. CDR3 DNA: TGTGCCAGCAGTCGTGGGAGTGAAACCGGGGAGCTGTTTTTT.

This chain links TRBV28 with TRBJ1-5; the match to TRBD1 covers 7 bases. Trimming cost V 3 bases and J 0 bases; bases outside gene matches: 8. The CDR3 runs 17 residues. Looked up from germline, CDR1 is MDHEN and CDR2 is SYDVKM. CDR3 protein: CASSLAATGVSNQPQHF. The CDR3 nucleotides are TGTGCCAGCAGTTTGGCGGCCACAGGGGTTAGCAATCAGCCCCAGCATTTT. The full variable domain, its missing parts supplied by reference TRBV28 and TRBJ1-5, is DVKVTQSSRYLVKRTGEKVFLECVQDMDHENMFWYRQDPGLGLRLIYFSYDVKMKEKGDIPEGYSVSREKKERFSLILESASTNQTSMYLCASSLAATGVSNQPQHFGDGTRLSIL.

In this sample, this clone turned up a few times. The rearrangement links TRBV28 to TRBJ2-2; 9 nucleotides agree with TRBD2. V trimming: 6 bases; J trimming: 5 bases; junction bases outside the gene matches: 13. The CDR3 length is 17 residues. Germline assignment: CDR1 MDHEN and CDR2 SYDVKM. CDR3 bases: TGTGCCAGCAGCTCGGGGAATAGCGGGAGAGGAACCGGGGAGCTGTTTTTT. Encoded protein: CASSSGNSGRGTGELFF. The full variable domain, its missing parts supplied by reference TRBV28 and TRBJ2-2, is DVKVTQSSRYLVKRTGEKVFLECVQDMDHENMFWYRQDPGLGLRLIYFSYDVKMKEKGDIPEGYSVSREKKERFSLILESASTNQTSMYLCASSSGNSGRGTGELFFGEGSRLTVL.